The 26 T cell receptor beta chains below all came from one sample that was sequenced in a study of vaccination effects on CD4 cells after COVID-19. No antigen has been identified for these receptors. Viral peptide pool expansion of antigen-specific CD4+ T cells preceded sequencing in the ViraFEST assay. Culture proceeded for approximately 10 days, and CD4+ T cells were then isolated. The person was diagnosed with PCR-confirmed SARS-CoV-2 infection between March and December 2020. The cohort was immunized with two doses of either the BNT162b2 or mRNA-1273 vaccine. The repertoire was sequenced with immunoSEQ multiplex PCR; TCRdb's copy has only in-frame clones and lacks some. The sample lists about 15,000 clones; roughly three quarters were seen once. Sequenced material: CD4+ T cells from PBMCs cultured with HCoV-NL63 spike peptides, taken after COVID-19 vaccination. The receptors were gathered from a human donor who had a prior SARS-CoV-2 infection.

This clone was recorded a few times. The genes are TRBV6-5 and TRBJ2-7, with 7 bases identical to TRBD2. With V trimmed by 0 bases and J by 10 bases, 3 bases remained unmatched. This CDR3 spans 12 amino acids. Per the germline V gene, CDR1 is MNHEY and CDR2 is SVGAGI. CDR3 nucleotide sequence: TGTGCCAGCAGTTACTCGGGGACTACACAGTACTTC. It yields the protein CASSYSGTTQYF.

The rearrangement links TRBV20-1 to TRBJ2-7; D is unresolved. Between the trimmed V and J ends, which lost 3 bases and 0 bases, there was a span of 12 bases. Germline CDR1 reads DFQATT; CDR2 reads SNEGSKA (reference sequence). The CDR3 spans 14 residues. The CDR3 nucleotides are TGCAGTGCTAGTATAAAGGCCGGCTCCTACGAGCAGTACTTC. Its translation is CSASIKAGSYEQYF.

V and J are TRBV29-1 and TRBJ2-1; D is possibly TRBD1 (6 bases). V lost 6 bases, J lost 2 bases, and 14 bases lay in between. CDR1 is SQVTM, CDR2 ANQGSEA, per germline. The CDR3 runs 14 residues. As DNA, the CDR3 is TGCAGCGTAATGAAGACAGGCACCTACAATGAGCAGTTCTTC. It yields the protein CSVMKTGTYNEQFF.

This chain connects TRBV3-1 (or the pseudogene TRBV3-2) to TRBJ2-3; D gene uncertain. The CDR3 is 13 amino acids. The germline V gene encodes CDR1 LGHDT and CDR2 YNNKEL (reference sequence). The V end was cut by 0 bases, the J end by 7 bases, with 8 bases between. The CDR3 DNA reads as TGTGCCAGCAGCCAAGAGACACTATATACGCAGTATTTT. This gives the protein CASSQETLYTQYF.

V and J are TRBV18 and TRBJ2-7, with 8 bases aligning to TRBD1. The CDR3 sequence is 16 residues long. The V gene's germline CDR1 is KGHSH and CDR2 LQKENI. Unmatched junction bases numbered 10, after V lost 0 bases and J lost 6 bases. The CDR3 DNA follows: TGTGCCAGCTCACCACCGGGTGCAGGGGGCGAGTTCGAGCAGTACTTC. Translating it yields CASSPPGAGGEFEQYF.

This chain joins TRBV19 and TRBJ2-3, with 11 nucleotides matching TRBD1. Germline trimming cut 8 bases from V and 4 bases from J; bases unmatched to any gene: 5. This CDR3 spans 14 amino acids. CDR1 LNHDA and CDR2 SQIVND come from the germline V gene (reference sequence). The CDR3 protein is CASRDRGSSDTQYF. The CDR3 DNA reads TGTGCCAGTCGGGACAGGGGGAGTTCAGATACGCAGTATTTT.

The rearrangement links TRBV5-1 to TRBJ1-3; D might be TRBD1 (5 bases). Per germline, CDR1 SGHRS and CDR2 YFSETQ. Trimming pared 4 bases from V and 4 bases from J, leaving 15 bases between. The CDR3 contains 15 residues. As DNA, the CDR3 is TGCGCCAGCAGCCGGGGAGGGACGGAGGGAAACACCATATATTTT. Encoded protein: CASSRGGTEGNTIYF.

The chain couples TRBV18 to TRBJ2-7; D remains ambiguous. The germline gives CDR1 KGHSH, CDR2 LQKENI. The germline V and J ends were trimmed by 2 bases and 1 base, with 6 bases remaining between them. The CDR3 sequence is 13 residues long. The CDR3 loop reads CASSPAVSYEQYF. The CDR3 DNA is TGTGCCAGCTCACCAGCGGTGTCCTACGAGCAGTACTTC. Full variable domain (outside the CDR3, taken from reference TRBV18 and TRBJ2-7): NAGVMQNPRHLVRRRGQEARLRCSPMKGHSHVYWYRQLPEEGLKFMVYLQKENIIDESGMPKERFSAEFPKEGPSILRIQQVVRGDSAAYFCASSPAVSYEQYFGPGTRLTVT.

The CDR3 DNA reads as TGTGCCAGTAGTTCCCCATCTAGTGATACGCAGTATTTT. Residues: CASSSPSSDTQYF. The rearrangement uses TRBV19 and TRBJ2-3, with unresolved D. This CDR3 contains 13 residues. V lost 5 bases to trimming and J lost 6 bases, with 12 bases between them. Germline CDR1 and CDR2: LNHDA and SQIVND (reference sequence).

The chain is built from TRBV9 and TRBJ2-7, with D tentatively TRBD1 or TRBD2 (5 bases each). From germline, CDR1 is SGDLS and CDR2 YYNGEE. The CDR3 spans 13 residues. V was trimmed by 5 bases and J by 3 bases, leaving 12 bases between them. DNA for the CDR3: TGTGCCAGCAGTGAGGGACCAAACTACGAGCAGTACTTC. Protein: CASSEGPNYEQYF. The whole variable domain, remainder taken from reference TRBV9 and TRBJ2-7, is DSGVTQTPKHLITATGQRVTLRCSPRSGDLSVYWYQQSLDQGLQFLIQYYNGEERAKGNILERFSAQQFPDLHSELNLSSLELGDSALYFCASSEGPNYEQYFGPGTRLTVT.

This chain uses TRBV12-2 with TRBJ2-5; whether TRBD2, the table's D call, matches the DNA was not checked. TRBV12-2 is given as a pseudogene. The CDR3 runs 18 residues. This CDR3 reads CAPKRGGLDKAPEETQYF. The CDR3 DNA follows: TGTGCACCGAAGAGGGGGGGCCTAGACAAGGCCCCCGAGGAGACCCAGTACTTC.

The chain links TRBV5-6 to TRBJ1-2; 7 bases align to TRBD1. Germline values: CDR1 SGHDT, CDR2 YYEEEE. This CDR3 is built from 18 residues. Trimming removed 1 base from V and 4 bases from J; junction bases left unmatched: 16. CDR3 loop: CASSLSTAVLQGIYGYTF. CDR3 in DNA: TGTGCCAGCAGCTTGTCCACCGCCGTACTACAGGGGATCTATGGCTACACCTTC.

The rearrangement uses TRBV7-3 and TRBJ2-3; tentative D call: TRBD2 (6 bases). Trimming shortened V by 2 bases and J by 1 base, and 10 bases separated the two germline ends. The germline V gene encodes CDR1 SGHTA and CDR2 FQGTGA. The CDR3 runs to 15 residues. CDR3 loop: CASSLLGLGTDTQYF. Here the CDR3 DNA reads TGTGCCAGCAGCTTATTGGGACTCGGCACAGATACGCAGTATTTT.

The rearrangement uses TRBV11-1 and TRBJ2-2; the match to TRBD1 covers 8 bases. This CDR3 comprises 15 residues. With 5 bases clipped from V and 1 base from J, the junction kept 3 bases outside the gene matches. From germline, CDR1 is SGHAT and CDR2 FQDESV (reference sequence). The CDR3 nucleotides read TGTGCCAGCAGCCCCAGGGGGCAGAACACCGGGGAGCTGTTTTTT. As protein: CASSPRGQNTGELFF.

The rearrangement joins TRBV27 to TRBJ1-6; perhaps TRBD1 as D (6 bases). CDR1 and CDR2 (germline): MNHEY, SMNVEV (reference sequence). The CDR3 has 15 amino acids. V was clipped by 2 bases and J by 5 bases, with 10 bases between them. The CDR3 here is CASSLKRGDNSPLHF. The CDR3 DNA is TGTGCCAGCAGTTTAAAAAGGGGGGATAATTCACCCCTCCACTTT.

This chain connects TRBV11-2 to TRBJ2-3; TRBD2 matches at 9 bases. This CDR3 is built from 15 residues. Germline loops: CDR1 SGHAT, CDR2 FQNNGV. The ends lost 5 bases at V and 6 bases at J; junction bases unmatched: 9. The CDR3 region has the DNA TGTGCCAGCAGCCGTCTAGCGGGGTACGTGGATACGCAGTATTTT. It specifies CASSRLAGYVDTQYF.

V and J are TRBV5-6 and TRBJ2-5; 8 nucleotides align to TRBD2. With 0 bases clipped from V and 2 bases from J, the junction kept 3 bases outside the gene matches. Germline V gene sequence: CDR1 SGHDT, CDR2 YYEEEE. This CDR3 spans 15 amino acids. The CDR3 DNA reads as TGTGCCAGCAGCTTGGGTGCTAGCGGGCAAGAGACCCAGTACTTC. Its protein product is CASSLGASGQETQYF.

This chain uses TRBV6-5 with TRBJ1-3; D not resolved. The V gene lost 7 bases and the J gene lost 0 bases, with 10 bases spanning the gap. Per the germline V gene, CDR1 is MNHEY and CDR2 is SVGAGI. CDR3 length: 14 amino acids. This chain's CDR3 is CASNRRDSGNTIYF. The CDR3 DNA is TGTGCCAGCAACCGACGCGACTCTGGAAACACCATATATTTT.

The V call is TRBV18, the J call TRBJ2-5, with 9 nucleotides matching TRBD2. CDR1 and CDR2 from the germline V gene are KGHSH and LQKENI. The ends lost 4 bases at V and 1 base at J; junction bases unmatched: 1. The CDR3 contains 14 residues. CDR3 residues: CASSRLAVQETQYF. DNA for the CDR3: TGTGCCAGCTCACGACTAGCGGTCCAAGAGACCCAGTACTTC. The entire variable domain, with the rest obtained from reference TRBV18 and TRBJ2-5, is as follows: NAGVMQNPRHLVRRRGQEARLRCSPMKGHSHVYWYRQLPEEGLKFMVYLQKENIIDESGMPKERFSAEFPKEGPSILRIQQVVRGDSAAYFCASSRLAVQETQYFGPGTRLLVL.

The chain combines TRBV5-1 with TRBJ1-2, with D unclear. From germline, CDR1 is SGHRS and CDR2 YFSETQ. The V end was cut by 0 bases, the J end by 8 bases, with 17 bases between. The CDR3 runs to 15 residues. CDR3 coding DNA: TGCGCCAGCAGCTTGGCCCGGGAGGCCCCCTCCGGCTACACCTTC. Residues: CASSLAREAPSGYTF.

This clone was seen more than once but under ten times. The J gene is TRBJ1-2, the V gene TRBV19; a possible D gene is TRBD1 (5 bases). This CDR3 is built from 14 residues. Trimming left V 0 bases short and J 8 bases short, with 13 bases between. Germline CDR1 is LNHDA and CDR2 is SQIVND (reference sequence). In DNA form, the CDR3 reads TGTGCCAGTAGTATAGATCCGTTCGACAGAGGCTACACCTTC. Translating gives CASSIDPFDRGYTF.

In its sample, this clone was seen a few times. The J gene is TRBJ2-5, the V gene TRBV5-1, with D tentatively TRBD2 (5 bases). There are 14 residues in the CDR3. The V gene's germline CDR1 is SGHRS and CDR2 YFSETQ. V was trimmed by 0 bases and J by 1 base, leaving 7 bases between them. CDR3 protein: CASSLERPQETQYF. DNA of the CDR3: TGCGCCAGCAGCTTGGAGCGGCCCCAAGAGACCCAGTACTTC. The full variable domain, its missing parts supplied by reference TRBV5-1 and TRBJ2-5, is KAGVTQTPRYLIKTRGQQVTLSCSPISGHRSVSWYQQTPGQGLQFLFEYFSETQRNKGNFPGRFSGRQFSNSRSEMNVSTLELGDSALYLCASSLERPQETQYFGPGTRLLVL.

This clone has just one count. As DNA, the CDR3 is TGTGCCAGCAGTACGACTCGGCGGGGGGGATCCTACGAGCAGTACTTC. Translating it yields CASSTTRRGGSYEQYF. The chain is built from TRBV6-2 or TRBV6-3 and TRBJ2-7; 9 nucleotides align to TRBD2. The V gene end was trimmed by 5 bases and the J gene end by 1 base; junction bases not matched to a gene: 9. The V gene's germline CDR1 is MNHEY and CDR2 SVGEGT. This CDR3 is built from 16 residues.

The chain is built from TRBV7-9 and TRBJ2-2; TRBD2 agrees at 8 bases. This CDR3 is 15 amino acids long. Germline CDR1 reads SEHNR; CDR2 reads FQNEAQ (reference sequence). The trim removed 0 bases at V and 5 bases at J, leaving 2 bases unmatched. The CDR3 region is CASSLAGRGTGELFF. The DNA for the CDR3 is TGTGCCAGCAGCTTAGCCGGGAGGGGGACCGGGGAGCTGTTTTTT.

This clone has a single count. The chain couples TRBV7-8 to TRBJ1-1; 8 positions agree with TRBD1. Germline lookup yields CDR1 SGHVS and CDR2 FQNEAQ. Trimming took 5 bases from V and 5 from J; bases not matched to a gene: 4. The CDR3 has 13 residues. The CDR3 region has the DNA TGTGCCAGCAGCACACAGGGGGGAACTGAAGCTTTCTTT. Translation: CASSTQGGTEAFF.

V usage is TRBV6-6 and J usage is TRBJ1-2; D remains ambiguous. There are 11 residues in the CDR3. CDR1 is MNHNY and CDR2 is SVGAGI in the germline V gene (reference sequence). Trimming left V 6 bases short and J 14 bases short, with 16 bases between. For the CDR3, the DNA is TGTGCCAGCAGCTTGGACGGATTGGAAACCTTC. Amino acid sequence: CASSLDGLETF.